This TCR beta chain was observed in a study of OX40 agonist ivuxolimab in advanced cancers. Sequenced by immunoSEQ multiplex PCR; TCRdb stores in-frame clones only, minus some. The table includes tens of thousands of clones, about 80% detected once. Germline V gives CDR1 SGHTA, CDR2 FQGNSA. Losses at the gene ends were 0 bases for V and 4 bases for J; bases not matched to a gene: 2. This CDR3 contains 14 residues. Sequencing used CD4+ or CD8+ T cells sorted from blood, obtained in a trial of the OX40 agonist ivuxolimab. The TCR originated in an adult with an advanced solid tumor such as melanoma, head and neck, liver or kidney cancer. The chain couples TRBV7-2 to TRBJ1-1; 7 bases line up with TRBD1. This chain's CDR3 is CASSLAQGGTEAFF. The CDR3 nucleotides read TGTGCCAGCAGCTTAGCGCAGGGGGGCACTGAAGCTTTCTTT.